This T cell receptor beta chain is from a study of human T cells and chemical hapten exposure. The wider study: There were per-sample TCR yield variations, arising mainly from small pooled library volume differences.

The time point here: healthy volunteer bleed at 6 weeks. The starting material, unfractionated whole blood, was used for total RNA extraction. TCRdb used MiXCR to reprocess the RACE reads, holding one entry per CDR3 protein. The data show 70,000 to 95,000 distinct CDR3 sequences, around 9.4% seen once. This clonotype was obtained from a female donor in good health. Some clones in this sample may be carry-over from other donors' samples. Source material: whole blood.

The CDR3 sequence is CASSFSLAGSPGTQYF. CDR3 nucleotides: TGTGCCAGCAGTTTTAGTCTAGCGGGGAGCCCCGGTACGCAGTATTTT. This chain links TRBV12-3 or TRBV12-4 with TRBJ2-3; 9 bases are a match to TRBD2. Losses at the gene ends were 3 bases for V and 8 bases for J; bases not matched to a gene: 12. The CDR3 sequence is 16 residues long.